The 17 T cell receptor beta chains in this list originate from one sample, sequenced in a study of cytomegalovirus exposure and HLA in healthy donors. PCR primers comprised 60 Vbeta and 13 Jbeta primers. Measured with immunoSEQ multiplex PCR; TCRdb has only the in-frame clones, and not every one. The repertoire consists of 130,000 to 150,000 clones, with about four fifths occurring once and the leading ten covering 2% to 3%. Sequences were obtained from PBMCs. The receptors derive from a woman aged 18-35 years in good health and CMV-seropositive.

This clone was seen a handful of times. This rearrangement joins TRBV5-1 to TRBJ2-2; the match to TRBD2 covers 7 bases. The ends lost 6 bases at V and 6 bases at J; junction bases unmatched: 8. This CDR3 is built from 14 residues. Germline assignment: CDR1 SGHRS and CDR2 YFSETQ. The DNA of the CDR3 is TGCGCCAGCACTCCAAGCGGGGTTGCCGGGGAGCTGTTTTTT. It is translated as CASTPSGVAGELFF. The full variable domain, in which reference TRBV5-1 and TRBJ2-2 provide the parts outside the CDR3, is KAGVTQTPRYLIKTRGQQVTLSCSPISGHRSVSWYQQTPGQGLQFLFEYFSETQRNKGNFPGRFSGRQFSNSRSEMNVSTLELGDSALYLCASTPSGVAGELFFGEGSRLTVL.

The chain uses TRBV6-1 and TRBJ2-7; a possible D gene is TRBD1 (6 bases). The CDR3 is 13 residues long. The germline gives CDR1 MNHNS, CDR2 SASEGT. V gave up 7 bases and J gave up 6 bases, with 16 bases separating them. CDR3 bases: TGTGCCAGCATAGTCTCCAGGGGTTCCGAGCAGTACTTC. Protein product: CASIVSRGSEQYF.

This clone has just one count. The chain joins TRBV6-6 to TRBJ2-7, with a possible D match to TRBD1 (5 bases). V lost 6 bases and J lost 2, with 14 bases in between. The CDR3 extends over 14 amino acids. Germline V gene lookup returns CDR1 MNHNY and CDR2 SVGAGI (reference sequence). The CDR3 reads CASRSQQGPYEQYF. CDR3 in DNA: TGTGCCAGCAGATCACAGCAGGGTCCCTACGAGCAGTACTTC.

The J gene is TRBJ1-2, the V gene TRBV25-1; D not resolved. Trimming pared 1 base from V and 4 bases from J, leaving 13 bases between. The CDR3 totals 15 residues. Germline V gene sequence: CDR1 MGHDK, CDR2 SYGVNS. As DNA, the CDR3 is TGTGCCAGCAGTGAATCCGTAGGGAGGAGCTATGGCTACACCTTC. Translated, it gives CASSESVGRSYGYTF.

In this sample, this clone turned up once. This sequence joins TRBV28 and TRBJ1-5; 7 bases match TRBD1. The CDR3 has 14 amino acids. The germline V gene encodes CDR1 MDHEN and CDR2 SYDVKM. With 7 bases clipped from V and 5 bases from J, the junction kept 8 bases outside the gene matches. The CDR3 protein is CASNIQGVDQPQHF. CDR3 coding DNA: TGTGCCAGCAACATCCAGGGGGTAGATCAGCCCCAGCATTTT.

This chain connects TRBV5-1 to TRBJ2-7; 8 bases agree with TRBD1. Germline CDR1 and CDR2: SGHRS and YFSETQ. Germline trimming cut 0 bases from V and 6 bases from J; bases unmatched to any gene: 5. The CDR3 is 14 amino acids. CDR3 DNA: TGCGCCAGCAGCTTGGGGACAGGGTTCGGCGAGCAGTACTTC. Amino acid sequence: CASSLGTGFGEQYF.

The chain employs TRBV7-9 and TRBJ1-1; possibly TRBD1 for D (5 bases). The CDR3 runs 12 residues. V lost 8 bases to trimming and J lost 6 bases, with 13 bases between them. From germline, CDR1 is SEHNR and CDR2 FQNEAQ (reference sequence). In nucleotides, the CDR3 is TGTGCCAGCGTCGGGGGTAACGCTGAAGCTTTCTTT. Protein product: CASVGGNAEAFF. Based on the CDR3 plus reference TRBV7-9 and TRBJ1-1, the full variable domain is DTGVSQNPRHKITKRGQNVTFRCDPISEHNRLYWYRQTLGQGPEFLTYFQNEAQLEKSRLLSDRFSAERPKGSFSTLEIQRTEQGDSAMYLCASVGGNAEAFFGQGTRLTVV.

V and J are TRBV4-1 and TRBJ1-1; possibly TRBD1 for D (5 bases). Trimming left V 4 bases short and J 1 base short, with 7 bases between. This CDR3 spans 13 amino acids. Per the germline V gene, CDR1 is MGHRA and CDR2 is YSYEKL. The CDR3 DNA follows: TGCGCCAGCAGCCTCACAGGGAACACTGAAGCTTTCTTT. Amino acids: CASSLTGNTEAFF.

The J gene is TRBJ2-7, the V gene TRBV7-2; D is perhaps TRBD1 (6 bases). Per the germline V gene, CDR1 is SGHTA and CDR2 is FQGNSA. The V end lost 2 bases, the J end lost 2 bases, and 16 bases lay between the germline ends. The CDR3 runs to 16 residues. The CDR3 coding sequence is TGTGCCAGCAGCTTAATCGGACAGTACCCCCCCTACGAGCAGTACTTC. The encoded protein is CASSLIGQYPPYEQYF.

J is TRBJ2-2 and V is TRBV6-5; D unresolved. With 8 bases removed from V and 4 bases from J, the gap between germline ends came to 11 bases. CDR1 is MNHEY and CDR2 is SVGAGI in the germline V gene. CDR3 length: 13 amino acids. CDR3 amino acids: CASGLMGTGELFF. The CDR3 DNA follows: TGTGCCAGCGGGCTCATGGGCACCGGGGAGCTGTTTTTT.

The gene calls are TRBV30 and TRBJ1-2; the match to TRBD1 covers 7 bases. This CDR3 is 11 amino acids long. Looked up from germline, CDR1 is GTSNPN and CDR2 is SVGIG (reference sequence). With 5 bases clipped from V and 13 bases from J, the junction kept 10 bases outside the gene matches. The CDR3 sequence is CAWGLPDRSTF. The CDR3 DNA is TGTGCCTGGGGTCTACCGGACAGGTCCACCTTC.

V is TRBV6-6 and J is TRBJ2-7; TRBD1 matches at 7 bases. Germline V gene data show CDR1 as MNHNY and CDR2 as SVGAGI (reference sequence). The V gene end was trimmed by 7 bases and the J gene end by 2 bases; junction bases not matched to a gene: 8. The CDR3 length is 14 residues. The CDR3 DNA reads TGTGCCAGCAACGGACAGGCGCAAACCTACGAGCAGTACTTC. This encodes CASNGQAQTYEQYF.

The chain has TRBV7-8 and TRBJ1-5; D unresolved. V lost 2 bases to trimming and J lost 6 bases, with 14 bases between them. The CDR3 contains 15 residues. The germline V gene has CDR1 SGHVS and CDR2 FQNEAQ. The CDR3 is CASSLLGVGSQPQHF. The CDR3 DNA follows: TGTGCCAGCAGCTTATTAGGTGTTGGGAGTCAGCCCCAGCATTTT.

The CDR3 loop is CASSMRPPGEQYF. CDR3 coding DNA: TGTGCCAGTAGTATGAGGCCGCCCGGCGAGCAGTACTTC. The V call is TRBV19, the J call TRBJ2-7; unclear D gene. The CDR3 consists of 13 residues. The ends were cut back, 3 bases at V and 6 bases at J, with 12 bases in the middle. Looked up from germline, CDR1 is LNHDA and CDR2 is SQIVND (reference sequence).

The rearrangement uses TRBV15 and TRBJ1-1; a possible D gene is TRBD1 (6 bases). Between the trimmed V and J ends, which lost 3 bases and 0 bases, there was a span of 17 bases. The CDR3 covers 17 residues. CDR1 is LNHNV, CDR2 YYDKDF, per germline (reference sequence). CDR3 amino acids: CATSRGTQTALNTEAFF. Here the CDR3 DNA reads TGTGCCACCAGCAGGGGGACACAGACCGCCCTGAACACTGAAGCTTTCTTT.

This sequence joins TRBV6-6 and TRBJ2-5; tentatively, D is TRBD1 (5 bases). The CDR3 runs to 16 residues. CDR1 is MNHNY, CDR2 SVGAGI, per germline (reference sequence). Trimming removed 3 bases at V and 4 bases at J, with 18 bases between. For the CDR3, the DNA is TGTGCCAGCAGTTATTTCAGACAGCAATACCGAGAGACCCAGTACTTC. Its translation: CASSYFRQQYRETQYF.

The genes are TRBV14 and TRBJ1-4; TRBD1 matches at 7 bases. CDR1 and CDR2 (germline): SGHDN, FVKESK. With 2 bases clipped from V and 0 bases from J, the junction kept 6 bases outside the gene matches. CDR3 size: 17 residues. CDR3 bases: TGTGCCAGCAGCCAAATGACAGGGCCTGCAACTAATGAAAAACTGTTTTTT. Residues: CASSQMTGPATNEKLFF.